This T cell receptor beta chain was captured by sequencing in a study of blood T cells in healthy people across ages. Study results and caveats: Roughly linear age-related decline in beta diversity appeared, significant by age roughly 40. Observed TCR beta diversity showed a strong correlation with the percentage of naive T cells as measured by flow cytometry.

Combining a sample-barcoded 5' primer with a J-beta primer mix, a second PCR ran for roughly 7 to 11 cycles. Researchers report that a template-switch adaptor with 12 random nucleotides tagged each cDNA molecule. TCRdb used MiXCR to reprocess the 5' RACE reads, holding one entry per CDR3 protein. The sample holds over 600,000 distinct CDR3 sequences; about 45% are singletons and the top ten take about a sixth. Each sample had at least 6 million PBMCs isolated. This clonotype was detected only a few times. Its target is unknown. This CDR3 region has 16 residues. Germline lookup yields CDR1 SGHRS and CDR2 YFSETQ. Unmatched junction bases numbered 11, after V lost 4 bases and J lost 3 bases.

The material sequenced was blood. V gene TRBV5-1 combines with J gene TRBJ2-3, with 7 bases matching TRBD2. The sequence came from an elderly man in good health. CDR3 DNA sequence: TGCGCCAGCAGCCCATCGGCGGGAGTCGGGACAGATACGCAGTATTTT. This translates into CASSPSAGVGTDTQYF.